This is a list of T cell receptor beta chains from one sample in a study of control samples from healthy donors and cancer patients. Sequenced by immunoSEQ multiplex PCR; TCRdb stores in-frame clones only, minus some. The sample carries under 100,000 clones, 88% recorded once. Source material: blood. The receptors shown here come from a woman in her sixties or seventies in good health. The CDR3 runs from the conserved cysteine through the conserved F or W. Fields, in order: D gene, clone size, J gene, V gene, CDR3 protein, CDR3 DNA. A D gene is named only where the DNA matches it firmly. Clone size is stated in some rows and not others, as once, few, many or a class when expanded.

d_gene: .
abundance: .
j_gene: TRBJ1-5
v_gene: TRBV6-2/TRBV6-3
CDR3aa: CASSGAASNQPQHF
CDR3nt: TGTGCCAGCAGTGGGGCAGCTAGCAATCAGCCCCAGCATTTT

d_gene: .
abundance: .
j_gene: TRBJ2-7
v_gene: TRBV7-2
CDR3aa: CASSPGTFYEQYF
CDR3nt: TGTGCCAGCAGCCCCGGGACATTTTACGAGCAGTACTTC

d_gene: .
abundance: .
j_gene: TRBJ1-5
v_gene: TRBV19
CDR3aa: CASSIVNPLKQPQHF
CDR3nt: TGTGCCAGTAGTATAGTAAATCCCCTGAAACAGCCCCAGCATTTT

d_gene: TRBD1
abundance: .
j_gene: TRBJ1-6
v_gene: TRBV9
CDR3aa: CASSLDRDNSPLHF
CDR3nt: TGTGCCAGCAGCCTGGACAGGGATAATTCACCCCTCCACTTT

d_gene: TRBD2
abundance: .
j_gene: TRBJ2-3
v_gene: TRBV3-1/TRBV3-2
CDR3aa: CASSQGLLAGGSTDTQYF
CDR3nt: TGTGCCAGCAGCCAAGGTTTACTAGCGGGGGGAAGCACAGATACGCAGTATTTT

d_gene: .
abundance: few
j_gene: TRBJ1-1
v_gene: TRBV9
CDR3aa: CASSPPGRTEAFF
CDR3nt: TGTGCCAGCAGTCCCCCAGGGAGGACTGAAGCTTTCTTT

d_gene: .
abundance: .
j_gene: TRBJ1-5
v_gene: TRBV29-1
CDR3aa: CSVEDPGQPQHF
CDR3nt: TGCAGCGTTGAAGATCCGGGTCAGCCCCAGCATTTT

d_gene: .
abundance: .
j_gene: TRBJ1-2
v_gene: TRBV3-1/TRBV3-2
CDR3aa: CASSRGEANYGYTF
CDR3nt: TGTGCCAGCAGCCGGGGGGAGGCCAACTATGGCTACACCTTC

d_gene: .
abundance: .
j_gene: TRBJ1-2
v_gene: TRBV29-1
CDR3aa: CSADSARDYGYTF
CDR3nt: TGCAGCGCCGACAGCGCCAGGGACTATGGCTACACCTTC

d_gene: .
abundance: once
j_gene: TRBJ2-2
v_gene: TRBV10-3
CDR3aa: CAISESGQNTGELFF
CDR3nt: TGTGCCATCAGTGAGTCCGGACAGAACACCGGGGAGCTGTTTTTT

d_gene: .
abundance: .
j_gene: TRBJ2-7
v_gene: TRBV5-6
CDR3aa: CASSLGLTYEQYF
CDR3nt: TGTGCCAGCAGCCTGGGGCTGACCTACGAGCAGTACTTC